This T cell receptor (beta chain) comes out of a study of blood T cell repertoires in COVID-19. Study context: COVID-19 samples, acute and convalescent, were from the United States, Italy and Spain. PBMCs, B-cell-depleted T cells, or T cells were the source of the cDNA or gDNA that made up the material.

The V segment lost 5 bases and the J segment 3 bases; nucleotides outside the gene matches: 5. Germline CDR1 reads LNHDA; CDR2 reads SQIVND (reference sequence). The CDR3 runs to 15 residues. This clone has only a few counts. Original processing notes: Amplification from reference gene primers served as the basis for estimated nucleated cell counts. Clones were read by immunoSEQ multiplex PCR, and TCRdb kept only the in-frame ones, dropping some. D and trimming come from the DNA, and the V and J calls and clone size come from that table. The sample consists of around 20,000 clones, 86% of them appearing once.

The TCR was taken from a human donor in a cohort sampled during active COVID-19. The rearrangement links TRBV19 to TRBJ2-7; 12 nucleotides match TRBD2. What was sequenced was peripheral blood. CDR3 bases: TGTGCCAGTAGTTTCGGACTAGCGGGGAGCTACGAGCAGTACTTC. This codes for CASSFGLAGSYEQYF.